Presented here are 9 T cell receptor beta chains from one specimen sequenced in a study of blood T cells in healthy people across ages. A second PCR of roughly 7 to 11 cycles used a sample-barcoded 5' primer and a J-beta primer mix. TCRdb analysed the 5' RACE reads with MiXCR anew, one entry per CDR3 protein. Among just over 1 million distinct CDR3 sequences, 45% were seen once, and the ten largest hold 18%. Specimen: blood. The receptors here all came from a woman aged 55-69 years in good health.

This clonotype turned up a few times. The J gene is TRBJ2-1, the V gene TRBV10-3; D not resolved. Germline V gene data show CDR1 as ENHRY and CDR2 as SYGVKD. V lost 8 bases to trimming and J lost 6 bases, with 11 bases between them. The CDR3 consists of 12 residues. CDR3 DNA sequence: TGTGCCATCTTAGTCCCTCCCAATGAGCAGTTCTTC. Translation gives CAILVPPNEQFF.

The rearrangement joins TRBV27 to TRBJ2-5; D may be TRBD2 (7 bases). The DNA end favors TRBJ2-7, so the J call may be wrong. The germline gives CDR1 MNHEY, CDR2 SMNVEV (reference sequence). CDR3 length: 14 amino acids. CDR3 sequence reads: CASSLGRGALEQYF. Here the CDR3 DNA reads TGTGCCAGCAGTTTAGGACGGGGGGCCCTCGAGCAGTACTTC.

V is TRBV15 and J is TRBJ1-5; the D gene is possibly TRBD1 (6 bases). Germline V gives CDR1 LNHNV, CDR2 YYDKDF (reference sequence). Between the trimmed V and J ends, which lost 2 bases and 2 bases, there was a span of 7 bases. This CDR3 comprises 14 residues. CDR3 residues: CATSRRTGNQPQHF. The DNA for the CDR3 is TGTGCCACCAGCAGACGGACAGGCAATCAGCCCCAGCATTTT.

The J gene is TRBJ2-1, the V gene TRBV3-1; D possibly uses TRBD1 or TRBD2 (5 bases each). Germline V gene data show CDR1 as LGHDT and CDR2 as YNNKEL (reference sequence). Trimming removed 0 bases at V and 7 bases at J, with 10 bases between. This CDR3 is 14 amino acids long. The CDR3 DNA is TGTGCCAGCAGCCAAGACGGGGCCGGGAATGAGCAGTTCTTC. Translation gives CASSQDGAGNEQFF.

The chain carries TRBV6-2 or TRBV6-3 and TRBJ2-7, with 10 bases identical to TRBD1. This CDR3 is built from 15 residues. The germline CDR1 and CDR2 sequences are MNHEY and SVGEGT. The ends lost 6 bases at V and 0 bases at J; junction bases unmatched: 5. The CDR3 loop reads CASSAWDRGSYEQYF. Written as DNA, the CDR3 is TGTGCCAGCAGCGCATGGGACAGGGGCTCCTACGAGCAGTACTTC.

The chain couples TRBV25-1 to TRBJ2-4, with TRBD2 matching 12 bases. The DNA end is a closer match to TRBJ2-7, so the J assignment may be wrong. CDR3 length equals 15 residues. Per germline, CDR1 MGHDK and CDR2 SYGVNS. The CDR3 coding sequence is TGTGCCAGCAGCACGACTAGCGGGAGAAGCTACGAGCAGTACTTC. As protein: CASSTTSGRSYEQYF.

In its sample, this clonotype was seen once. V usage is TRBV29-1 and J usage is TRBJ1-1; TRBD1 aligns across 9 bases. The CDR3 spans 13 residues. V shed 5 bases, J shed 6 bases, and the junction held 7 bases outside the gene matches. In germline, CDR1 is SQVTM, CDR2 ANQGSEA. The CDR3 DNA sequence: TGCAGCGTTAGGACAGGGGAGAGGGCTGAAGCTTTCTTT. It translates to CSVRTGERAEAFF.

This clonotype was counted a few times. This chain links TRBV5-6 with TRBJ2-1; perhaps TRBD2 as D (5 bases). Germline V lookup: CDR1 SGHDT, CDR2 YYEEEE. The CDR3 runs to 14 residues. Trimming shortened V by 4 bases and J by 6 bases, and 14 bases separated the two germline ends. In DNA form, the CDR3 reads TGTGCCAGCAGCCGAAGCGGTCAGCTCAATGAGCAGTTCTTC. Its translation is CASSRSGQLNEQFF.

V usage is TRBV20-1 and J usage is TRBJ2-2; D might be TRBD1 or TRBD2, each matching 5 bases. This CDR3 contains 16 residues. Germline V gene data show CDR1 as DFQATT and CDR2 as SNEGSKA (reference sequence). V dropped 5 bases and J dropped 9 bases, with 25 bases sitting between them. CDR3 coding DNA: TGCAGTGCTCCCGCCGCCTTAACAGGTCGGGAACGGGAGCTGTTTTTT. Translation: CSAPAALTGRERELFF.